The next 20 T cell receptor beta chains were all read from a single sample in a study of identical twins. In TCRdb, the 5' RACE reads were re-called with MiXCR into one record per CDR3 protein. This table holds roughly 630,000 distinct CDR3 sequences, roughly 7.1% found once. These sequences were also reported in another study, on yellow fever vaccine responses in identical twins.

The sequencing input was PBMCs. Receptors were obtained from a woman younger than 30 in good health.

The rearrangement joins TRBV10-3 to TRBJ1-3; 8 nucleotides align to TRBD1. The CDR3 has 16 amino acids. CDR1 is ENHRY, CDR2 SYGVKD, per germline. After removal of 0 bases from V and 2 bases from J, the junction contained 3 bases not matched to a gene. CDR3 in DNA: TGTGCCATCAGTGAGTCGCCAGGGGGCCCTGGAAACACCATATATTTT. Translation: CAISESPGGPGNTIYF.

This clonotype was seen only a few times. This chain joins TRBV11-3 and TRBJ2-3, with D perhaps being TRBD1 or TRBD2 (5 bases each). Trimming left V 1 base short and J 4 bases short, with 12 bases between. CDR3 size: 15 residues. CDR1 and CDR2 from the germline V gene are SGHNT and YENEEA. This chain's CDR3 is CASSLVGGSADTQYF. CDR3 DNA sequence: TGTGCCAGCAGCTTAGTTGGGGGATCAGCAGATACGCAGTATTTT.

This clonotype appeared a few times. This chain joins TRBV3-1 and TRBJ1-2; the D is unclear. The CDR3 loop spans 13 amino acids. Trimming took off 2 bases at V and 8 bases at J, with 12 bases between the two ends. Germline CDR1 and CDR2: LGHDT and YNNKEL (reference sequence). The CDR3 reads CASSQSPRGGYTF. The CDR3 region has the DNA TGTGCCAGCAGCCAAAGCCCCCGCGGGGGCTACACCTTC.

This clonotype was counted a few times. The genes are TRBV3-1 and TRBJ2-3; no firm D call. The V gene's germline CDR1 is LGHDT and CDR2 YNNKEL (reference sequence). This CDR3 region has 14 residues. Trimming took 3 bases from V and 0 from J, leaving 7 bases between them. In DNA, the CDR3 is TGTGCCAGCAGCCAGGGCGACAGCACAGATACGCAGTATTTT. It translates to CASSQGDSTDTQYF.

The sample holds a few counts of this clonotype. V gene TRBV12-3 or TRBV12-4 combines with J gene TRBJ1-1; D is unclear. This CDR3 has 13 residues. V was cut by 5 bases and J by 4 bases, with 11 bases left in between. The CDR3 DNA sequence: TGTGCCAGCAGTCTAACAGCAGGCACTGAAGCTTTCTTT. It is translated as CASSLTAGTEAFF.

This clonotype showed up just a few times. The chain couples TRBV10-3 to TRBJ1-5, with unresolved D. The CDR3 totals 15 residues. In germline, CDR1 is ENHRY, CDR2 SYGVKD. V shed 3 bases and J shed 0 bases, with 9 bases lying between them. The CDR3 DNA is TGTGCCATCAGTGATAGCCAGCCTAGCAATCAGCCCCAGCATTTT. Protein sequence: CAISDSQPSNQPQHF.

The chain is built from TRBV20-1 and TRBJ2-3; the match to TRBD2 covers 14 bases. V was pared by 6 bases and J by 1 base, with 15 bases of the junction left unmatched. In germline, CDR1 is DFQATT, CDR2 SNEGSKA (reference sequence). CDR3 length equals 19 residues. The CDR3 bases are TGCAGTGCCCCCCTTGACGGGACTAGCGGGAGCATTGGCACAGATACGCAGTATTTT. Its protein product is CSAPLDGTSGSIGTDTQYF.

This clonotype was recorded at least ten times. The chain is built from TRBV20-1 and TRBJ2-1, with D uncertain. Per germline, CDR1 DFQATT and CDR2 SNEGSKA (reference sequence). The V end lost 6 bases, the J end lost 0 bases, and 9 bases lay between the germline ends. CDR3 length: 13 amino acids. The CDR3 reads CSAGYDSYNEQFF. CDR3 DNA: TGCAGTGCCGGGTATGACTCCTACAATGAGCAGTTCTTC.

There are a few counts of this clonotype. The CDR3 here is CASSYAGLAGVGETQYF. As DNA, the CDR3 is TGTGCCAGCAGTTACGCGGGACTAGCGGGAGTGGGTGAGACCCAGTACTTC. The chain uses TRBV6-2 or TRBV6-3 and TRBJ2-5; 14 nucleotides align to TRBD2. After removal of 2 bases from V and 5 bases from J, the junction contained 7 bases not matched to a gene. The CDR3 covers 17 residues. CDR1 and CDR2 from the germline V gene are MNHEY and SVGEGT.

The chain recombines TRBV20-1 with TRBJ1-1; D gene uncertain. This CDR3 region has 14 residues. CDR1 is DFQATT and CDR2 is SNEGSKA in the germline V gene (reference sequence). The ends were cut back, 0 bases at V and 5 bases at J, with 13 bases in the middle. CDR3 sequence (DNA): TGCAGTGCTAGAGAAGAGGGTGGAAGGACTGAAGCTTTCTTT. Translated, it gives CSAREEGGRTEAFF.

This chain joins TRBV5-1 and TRBJ2-1, with D possibly TRBD1 on 5 matching bases. The germline CDR1 and CDR2 sequences are SGHRS and YFSETQ. V dropped 1 base and J dropped 3 bases, with 14 bases sitting between them. The CDR3 is 16 amino acids. CDR3 in DNA: TGCGCCAGCAGCTTGTCACTGAACAGGCTCTACAATGAGCAGTTCTTC. This sequence encodes CASSLSLNRLYNEQFF.

As DNA, the CDR3 is TGTGCCAGCAGAGGACAAAGTTCCTACGAGCAGTACTTC. Residues: CASRGQSSYEQYF. The rearrangement joins TRBV27 to TRBJ2-7, with D perhaps matching TRBD1 (5 bases). The ends were cut back, 6 bases at V and 1 base at J, with 10 bases in the middle. Germline V lookup: CDR1 MNHEY, CDR2 SMNVEV (reference sequence). The CDR3 extends over 13 amino acids.

This clonotype was counted at least ten times. The chain recombines TRBV5-1 with TRBJ2-7; tentative D call: TRBD2 (6 bases). The length of the CDR3 is 17 residues. The germline gives CDR1 SGHRS, CDR2 YFSETQ. Trimming stripped 4 bases from V and 6 bases from J, with 26 bases between. The CDR3 sequence is CASSGGLYGDGSSEQYF. The DNA of the CDR3 is TGCGCCAGCAGCGGGGGTTTGTATGGGGACGGGAGTTCCGAGCAGTACTTC.

This chain uses TRBV2 with TRBJ2-4; D is unresolved. Between the trimmed V and J ends, which lost 7 bases and 8 bases, there was a span of 15 bases. The CDR3 consists of 13 residues. The germline V gene has CDR1 SNHLY and CDR2 FYNNEI. This CDR3 reads CASNEWGWDIQYF. The CDR3 DNA is TGTGCCAGCAACGAGTGGGGTTGGGACATTCAGTACTTC. Combining the CDR3 with reference TRBV2 and TRBJ2-4 gives the whole variable domain EPEVTQTPSHQVTQMGQEVILRCVPISNHLYFYWYRQILGQKVEFLVSFYNNEISEKSEIFDDQFSVERPDGSNFTLKIRSTKLEDSAMYFCASNEWGWDIQYFGAGTRLSVL.

Many counts were recorded for this clonotype. This rearrangement joins TRBV2 to TRBJ2-7; D not certain. The CDR3 totals 15 residues. Trimming cost V 3 bases and J 0 bases, with 12 bases left between them. Germline loops: CDR1 SNHLY, CDR2 FYNNEI. For the CDR3, the DNA is TGTGCCAGCAGTGAGAAGGTACAGAGCTCCTACGAGCAGTACGTC. Its protein product is CASSEKVQSSYEQYV.

This clonotype has only a few counts. The rearrangement joins TRBV7-2 to TRBJ1-1; D call uncertain. The germline V and J ends were trimmed by 6 bases and 1 base, with 6 bases remaining between them. CDR1 is SGHTA, CDR2 FQGNSA, per germline. There are 12 residues in the CDR3. The CDR3 loop is CASRAANTEAFF. Written as DNA, the CDR3 is TGTGCCAGCAGGGCTGCGAACACTGAAGCTTTCTTT. The complete variable domain, with remaining parts taken from reference TRBV7-2 and TRBJ1-1, reads GAGVSQSPSNKVTEKGKDVELRCDPISGHTALYWYRQSLGQGLEFLIYFQGNSAPDKSGLPSDRFSAERTGGSVSTLTIQRTQQEDSAVYLCASRAANTEAFFGQGTRLTVV.

This clonotype has only a few counts. The chain uses TRBV29-1 and TRBJ2-1; 11 nucleotides line up with TRBD2. Losses at the gene ends were 4 bases for V and 12 bases for J; bases not matched to a gene: 8. Germline lookup yields CDR1 SQVTM and CDR2 ANQGSEA. The CDR3 length is 13 residues. As DNA, the CDR3 is TGCAGCGTTGCCGGGACTAGCGGAGGGTGGCAGTTCTTC. Residues: CSVAGTSGGWQFF.

This clonotype was seen more than once but under ten times. This sequence joins TRBV10-3 and TRBJ1-1; D is ambiguous. The CDR3 is 16 residues long. The V and J ends lost 3 bases and 4 bases respectively, with 18 bases between them. CDR1 is ENHRY and CDR2 is SYGVKD in the germline V gene. For the CDR3, the DNA is TGTGCCATCAGTGACGGGTCACCCCGGTCTGGCACTGAAGCTTTCTTT. Amino acids: CAISDGSPRSGTEAFF.

The chain uses TRBV7-7 and TRBJ2-5; TRBD2 agrees at 8 bases. V gave up 1 base and J gave up 5 bases; unmatched junction bases: 6. This CDR3 is 15 amino acids long. Per germline, CDR1 SSHAT and CDR2 FNYEAQ (reference sequence). CDR3 bases: TGTGCCAGCAGCTTAGTTGGGACTAGAGGGGAGACCCAGTACTTC. This translates into CASSLVGTRGETQYF.

The V gene is TRBV2, the J gene TRBJ2-3, with a weak D call TRBD2 (5 bases). Germline values: CDR1 SNHLY, CDR2 FYNNEI. The germline V and J ends were trimmed by 7 bases and 8 bases, with 13 bases remaining between them. CDR3 size: 12 residues. CDR3 protein: CASTEEAATQYF. CDR3 nucleotides: TGTGCCAGCACCGAGGAGGCCGCTACGCAGTATTTT.